This entry concerns a single T cell receptor (beta chain). TCRdb keeps only in-frame clones here, not all; method: immunoSEQ multiplex PCR. The sample lists about 100,000 clones, roughly 88% occurring once. V gave up 1 base and J gave up 8 bases; unmatched junction bases: 6. Germline V gene sequence: CDR1 SGHDN, CDR2 FVKESK. The CDR3 sequence is 15 residues long. This sample stems from a study of blood T cell repertoires in COVID-19. At the level of the study: The United States, Italy and Spain supplied acute and convalescent COVID-19 samples. T cells, B-cell-depleted T cells, or PBMCs supplied cDNA or gDNA.

The V call is TRBV14, the J call TRBJ1-4, with 8 bases fitting TRBD1. The clonotype was recovered from a man between 45 and 60 years old with active or convalescent COVID-19. The sample comprised peripheral blood. This CDR3 reads CASSQGDRTREKLFF. The DNA for the CDR3 is TGTGCCAGCAGCCAAGGGGACAGGACGAGGGAAAAACTGTTTTTT. The full variable domain, in which reference TRBV14 and TRBJ1-4 provide the parts outside the CDR3, is EAGVTQFPSHSVIEKGQTVTLRCDPISGHDNLYWYRRVMGKEIKFLLHFVKESKQDESGMPNNRFLAERTGGTYSTLKVQPAELEDSGVYFCASSQGDRTREKLFFGSGTQLSVL.